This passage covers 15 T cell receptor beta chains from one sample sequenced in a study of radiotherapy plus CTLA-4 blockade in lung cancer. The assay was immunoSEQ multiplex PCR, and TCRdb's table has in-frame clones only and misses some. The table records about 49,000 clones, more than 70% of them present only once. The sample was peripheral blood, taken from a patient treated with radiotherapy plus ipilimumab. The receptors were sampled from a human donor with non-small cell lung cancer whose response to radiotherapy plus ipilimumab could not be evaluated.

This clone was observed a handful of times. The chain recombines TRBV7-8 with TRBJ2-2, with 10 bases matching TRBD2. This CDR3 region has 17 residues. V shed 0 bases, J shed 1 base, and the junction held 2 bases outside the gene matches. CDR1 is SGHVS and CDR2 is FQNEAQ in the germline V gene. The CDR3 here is CASSLAASGGNTGELFF. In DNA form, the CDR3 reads TGTGCCAGCAGCTTAGCGGCTAGCGGGGGGAACACCGGGGAGCTGTTTTTT. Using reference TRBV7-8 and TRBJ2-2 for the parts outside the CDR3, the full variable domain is GAGVSQSPRYKVAKRGQDVALRCDPISGHVSLFWYQQALGQGPEFLTYFQNEAQLDKSGLPSDRFFAERPEGSVSTLKIQRTQQEDSAVYLCASSLAASGGNTGELFFGEGSRLTVL.

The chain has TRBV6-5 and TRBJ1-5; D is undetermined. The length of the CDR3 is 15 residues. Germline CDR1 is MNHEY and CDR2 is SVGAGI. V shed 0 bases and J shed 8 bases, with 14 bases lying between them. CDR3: CASSYSGILGEPQHF. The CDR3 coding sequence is TGTGCCAGCAGTTACTCGGGCATTTTGGGAGAGCCCCAGCATTTT.

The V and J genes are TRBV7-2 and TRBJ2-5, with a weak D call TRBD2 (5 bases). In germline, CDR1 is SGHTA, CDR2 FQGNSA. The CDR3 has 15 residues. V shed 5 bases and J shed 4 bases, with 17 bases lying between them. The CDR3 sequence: CASSTTRSVGETQYF. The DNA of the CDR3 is TGTGCCAGCAGCACTACTAGGAGTGTGGGAGAGACCCAGTACTTC.

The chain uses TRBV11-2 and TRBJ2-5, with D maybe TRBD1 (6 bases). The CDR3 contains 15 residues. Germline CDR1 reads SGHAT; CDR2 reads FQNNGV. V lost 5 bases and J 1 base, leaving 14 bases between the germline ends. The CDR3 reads CASSLSTGVQETQYF. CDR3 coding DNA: TGTGCCAGCAGCCTCTCGACAGGCGTCCAAGAGACCCAGTACTTC.

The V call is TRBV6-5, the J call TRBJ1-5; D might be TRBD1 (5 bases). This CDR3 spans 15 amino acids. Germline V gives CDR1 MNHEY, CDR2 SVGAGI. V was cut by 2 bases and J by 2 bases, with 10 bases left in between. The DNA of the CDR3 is TGTGCCAGCAGTTACAAGGGGTTGGGCAATCAGCCCCAGCATTTT. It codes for CASSYKGLGNQPQHF.

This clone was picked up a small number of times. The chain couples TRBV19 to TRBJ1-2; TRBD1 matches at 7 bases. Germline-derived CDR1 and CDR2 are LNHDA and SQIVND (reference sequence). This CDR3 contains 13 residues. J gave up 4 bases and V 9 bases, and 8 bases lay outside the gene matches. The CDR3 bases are TGTGCCAGCTGGGGACAGACCAGCTATGGCTACACCTTC. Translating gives CASWGQTSYGYTF.

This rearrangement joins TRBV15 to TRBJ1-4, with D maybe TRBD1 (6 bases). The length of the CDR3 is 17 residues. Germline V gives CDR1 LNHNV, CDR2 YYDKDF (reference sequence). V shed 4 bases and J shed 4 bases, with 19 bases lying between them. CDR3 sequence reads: CATSTTRTGLNNEKLFF. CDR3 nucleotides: TGTGCCACCAGCACTACCCGAACAGGGCTCAATAATGAAAAACTGTTTTTT.

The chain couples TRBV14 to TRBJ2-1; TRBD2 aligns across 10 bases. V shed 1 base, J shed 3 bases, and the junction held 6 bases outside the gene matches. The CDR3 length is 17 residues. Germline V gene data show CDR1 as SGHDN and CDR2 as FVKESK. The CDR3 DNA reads TGTGCCAGCAGCCAAGTTACTAGCGGGAAGGGCTACAATGAGCAGTTCTTC. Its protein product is CASSQVTSGKGYNEQFF. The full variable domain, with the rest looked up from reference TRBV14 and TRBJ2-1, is EAGVTQFPSHSVIEKGQTVTLRCDPISGHDNLYWYRRVMGKEIKFLLHFVKESKQDESGMPNNRFLAERTGGTYSTLKVQPAELEDSGVYFCASSQVTSGKGYNEQFFGPGTRLTVL.

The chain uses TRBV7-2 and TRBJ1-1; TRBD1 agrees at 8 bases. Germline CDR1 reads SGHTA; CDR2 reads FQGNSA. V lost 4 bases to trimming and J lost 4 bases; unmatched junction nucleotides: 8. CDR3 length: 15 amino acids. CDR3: CASSSDRGIGTEAFF. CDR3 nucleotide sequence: TGTGCCAGCAGCTCTGACAGGGGAATAGGCACTGAAGCTTTCTTT.

The chain's CDR3 is CASSLADRVTGNTIYF. Written as DNA, the CDR3 is TGCGCCAGCAGCTTGGCGGACAGGGTCACTGGAAACACCATATATTTT. This rearrangement joins TRBV5-1 to TRBJ1-3; 8 positions match TRBD1. CDR3 size: 16 residues. V shed 0 bases, J shed 2 bases, and the junction held 4 bases outside the gene matches. Germline lookup yields CDR1 SGHRS and CDR2 YFSETQ. Combining the CDR3 with reference TRBV5-1 and TRBJ1-3 gives the whole variable domain KAGVTQTPRYLIKTRGQQVTLSCSPISGHRSVSWYQQTPGQGLQFLFEYFSETQRNKGNFPGRFSGRQFSNSRSEMNVSTLELGDSALYLCASSLADRVTGNTIYFGEGSWLTVV.

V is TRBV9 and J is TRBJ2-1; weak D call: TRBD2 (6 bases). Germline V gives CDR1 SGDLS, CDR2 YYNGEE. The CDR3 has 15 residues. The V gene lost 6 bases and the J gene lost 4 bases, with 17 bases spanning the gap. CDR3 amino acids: CASTLGWGRYNEQFF. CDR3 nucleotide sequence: TGTGCCAGCACCCTAGGGTGGGGGAGGTACAATGAGCAGTTCTTC. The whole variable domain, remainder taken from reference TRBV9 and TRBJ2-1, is DSGVTQTPKHLITATGQRVTLRCSPRSGDLSVYWYQQSLDQGLQFLIQYYNGEERAKGNILERFSAQQFPDLHSELNLSSLELGDSALYFCASTLGWGRYNEQFFGPGTRLTVL.

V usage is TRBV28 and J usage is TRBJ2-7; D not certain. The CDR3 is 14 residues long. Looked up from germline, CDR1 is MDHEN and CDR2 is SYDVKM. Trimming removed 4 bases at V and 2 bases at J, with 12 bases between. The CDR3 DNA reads TGTGCCAGCAGTTCCCCTCACCGGGCCTACGAGCAGTACTTC. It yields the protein CASSSPHRAYEQYF.

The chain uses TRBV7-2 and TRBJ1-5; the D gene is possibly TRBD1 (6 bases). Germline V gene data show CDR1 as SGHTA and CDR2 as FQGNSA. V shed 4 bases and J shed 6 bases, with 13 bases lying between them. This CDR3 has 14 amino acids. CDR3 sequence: CASSSAKQGQPQHF. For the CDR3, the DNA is TGTGCCAGCAGCTCCGCCAAACAGGGTCAGCCCCAGCATTTT.

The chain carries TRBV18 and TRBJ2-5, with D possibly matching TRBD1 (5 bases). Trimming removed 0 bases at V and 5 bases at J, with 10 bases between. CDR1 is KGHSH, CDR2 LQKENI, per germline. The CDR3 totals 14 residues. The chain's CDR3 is CASSPPIQGETQYF. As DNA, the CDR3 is TGTGCCAGCTCACCACCGATCCAGGGCGAGACCCAGTACTTC.

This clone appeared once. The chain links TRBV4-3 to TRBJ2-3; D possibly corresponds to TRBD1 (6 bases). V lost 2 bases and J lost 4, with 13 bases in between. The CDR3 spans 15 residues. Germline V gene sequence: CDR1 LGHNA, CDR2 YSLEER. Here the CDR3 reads CASSQRGTSADTQYF. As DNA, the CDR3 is TGCGCCAGCAGCCAAAGGGGGACAAGCGCAGATACGCAGTATTTT.